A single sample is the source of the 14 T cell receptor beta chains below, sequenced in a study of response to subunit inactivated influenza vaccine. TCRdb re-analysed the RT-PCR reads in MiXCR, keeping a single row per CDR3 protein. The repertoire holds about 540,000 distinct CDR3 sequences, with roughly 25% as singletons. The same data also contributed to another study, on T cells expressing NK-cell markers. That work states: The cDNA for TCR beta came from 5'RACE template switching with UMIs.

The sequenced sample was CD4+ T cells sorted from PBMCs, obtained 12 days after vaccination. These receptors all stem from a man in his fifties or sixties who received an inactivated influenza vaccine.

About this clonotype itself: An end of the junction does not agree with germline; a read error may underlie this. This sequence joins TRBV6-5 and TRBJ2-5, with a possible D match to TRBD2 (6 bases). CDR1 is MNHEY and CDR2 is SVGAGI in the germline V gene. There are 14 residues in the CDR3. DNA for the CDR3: TGTGCCAGCTGTTACCGGTCGGGGGAAGAGACCCAGTACTTC. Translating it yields CASCYRSGEETQYF.

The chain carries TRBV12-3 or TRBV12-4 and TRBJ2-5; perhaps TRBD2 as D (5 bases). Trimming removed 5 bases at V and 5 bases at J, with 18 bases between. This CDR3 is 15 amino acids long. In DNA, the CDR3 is TGTGCCAGCAGTGGGTTTCTCGCGGGTAGGGAGACCCAGTACTTC. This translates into CASSGFLAGRETQYF.

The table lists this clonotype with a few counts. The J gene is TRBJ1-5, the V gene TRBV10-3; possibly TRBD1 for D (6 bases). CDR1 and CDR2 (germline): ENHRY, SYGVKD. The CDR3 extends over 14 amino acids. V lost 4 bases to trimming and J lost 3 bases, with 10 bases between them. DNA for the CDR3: TGTGCCATCAGTGCCAGGACAGTCAATCAGCCCCAGCATTTT. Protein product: CAISARTVNQPQHF.

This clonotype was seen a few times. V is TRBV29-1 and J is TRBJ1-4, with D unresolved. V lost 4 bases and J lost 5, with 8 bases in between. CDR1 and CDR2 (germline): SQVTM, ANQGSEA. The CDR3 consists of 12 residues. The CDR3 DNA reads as TGCAGCGTTGGGAGGCGGAATGAAAAACTGTTTTTT. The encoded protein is CSVGRRNEKLFF.

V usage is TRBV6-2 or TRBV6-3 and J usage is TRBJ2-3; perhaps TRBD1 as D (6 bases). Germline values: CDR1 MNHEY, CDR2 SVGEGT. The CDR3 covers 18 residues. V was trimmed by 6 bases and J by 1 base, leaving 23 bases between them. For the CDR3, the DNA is TGTGCCAGCAGACCCCCCCGGCAGGGGCAAAGGGGCACAGATACGCAGTATTTT. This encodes CASRPPRQGQRGTDTQYF.

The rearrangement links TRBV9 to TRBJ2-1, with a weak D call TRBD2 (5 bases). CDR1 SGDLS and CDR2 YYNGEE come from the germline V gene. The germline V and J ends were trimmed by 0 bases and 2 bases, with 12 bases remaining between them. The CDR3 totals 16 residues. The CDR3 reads CASSVVSRATYNEQFF. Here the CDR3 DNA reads TGTGCCAGCAGCGTAGTGTCGCGGGCCACCTACAATGAGCAGTTCTTC. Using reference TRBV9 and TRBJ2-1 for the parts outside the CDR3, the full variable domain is DSGVTQTPKHLITATGQRVTLRCSPRSGDLSVYWYQQSLDQGLQFLIQYYNGEERAKGNILERFSAQQFPDLHSELNLSSLELGDSALYFCASSVVSRATYNEQFFGPGTRLTVL.

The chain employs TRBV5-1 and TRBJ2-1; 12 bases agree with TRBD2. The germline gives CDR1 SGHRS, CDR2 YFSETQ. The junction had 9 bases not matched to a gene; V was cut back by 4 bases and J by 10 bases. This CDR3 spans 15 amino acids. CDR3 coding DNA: TGCGCCAGCAGCCAACTAGCGGGAGGTGGCGCGGAGCAGTTCTTC. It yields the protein CASSQLAGGGAEQFF.

The CDR3 nucleotides read TGTGCCAGCAGCCCGCTGACAGCGAACACCGGGGAGCTGTTTTTT. As protein: CASSPLTANTGELFF. The V gene is TRBV12-3 or TRBV12-4, the J gene TRBJ2-2, with D possibly TRBD1 on 5 matching bases. This CDR3 region has 15 residues. With 6 bases removed from V and 0 bases from J, the gap between germline ends came to 11 bases.

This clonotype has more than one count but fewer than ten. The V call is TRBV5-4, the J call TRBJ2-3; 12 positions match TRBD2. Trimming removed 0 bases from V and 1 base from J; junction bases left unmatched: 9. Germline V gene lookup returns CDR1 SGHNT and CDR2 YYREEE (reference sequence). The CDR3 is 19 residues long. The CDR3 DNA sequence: TGTGCCAGCAGCTTGGTGGCTAGCGGGGGGGCTTACGGCACAGATACGCAGTATTTT. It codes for CASSLVASGGAYGTDTQYF.

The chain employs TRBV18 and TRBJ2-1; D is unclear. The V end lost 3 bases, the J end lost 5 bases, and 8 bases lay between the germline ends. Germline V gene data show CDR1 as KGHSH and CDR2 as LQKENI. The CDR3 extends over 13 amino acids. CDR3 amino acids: CASSPIRDNEQFF. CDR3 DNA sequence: TGTGCCAGCTCACCTATAAGGGACAATGAGCAGTTCTTC.

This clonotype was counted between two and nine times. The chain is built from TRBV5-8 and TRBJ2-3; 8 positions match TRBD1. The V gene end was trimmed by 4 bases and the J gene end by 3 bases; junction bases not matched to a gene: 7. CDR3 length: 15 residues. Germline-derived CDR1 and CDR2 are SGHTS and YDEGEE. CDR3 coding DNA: TGTGCCAGCAGCCTCCGGGACAGGAAAACAGATACGCAGTATTTT. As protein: CASSLRDRKTDTQYF.

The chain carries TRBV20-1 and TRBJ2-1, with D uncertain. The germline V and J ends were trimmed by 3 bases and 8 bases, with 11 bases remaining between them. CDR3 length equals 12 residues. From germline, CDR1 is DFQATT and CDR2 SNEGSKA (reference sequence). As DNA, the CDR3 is TGCAGTGCTAGGGTCCCCCCAGATGAGCAGTTCTTC. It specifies CSARVPPDEQFF.

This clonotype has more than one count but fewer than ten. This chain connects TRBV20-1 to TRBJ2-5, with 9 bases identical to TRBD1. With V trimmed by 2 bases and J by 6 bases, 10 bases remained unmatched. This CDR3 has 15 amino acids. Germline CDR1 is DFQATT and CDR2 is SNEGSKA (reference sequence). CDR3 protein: CSARSAGTGLKTQYF. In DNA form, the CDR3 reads TGCAGTGCTAGAAGTGCCGGGACAGGGTTAAAGACCCAGTACTTC.

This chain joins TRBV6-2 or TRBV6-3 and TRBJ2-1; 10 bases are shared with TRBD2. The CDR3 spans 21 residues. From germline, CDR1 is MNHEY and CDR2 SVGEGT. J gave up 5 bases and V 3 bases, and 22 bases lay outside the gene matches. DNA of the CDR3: TGTGCCAGCAGTTATAAGGTGGGGCTGGGGCTAGCGGGAGTTTTCCACAATGAGCAGTTCTTC. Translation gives CASSYKVGLGLAGVFHNEQFF.